These 18 T cell receptor beta chains share one sample of origin, sequenced in a study of cytomegalovirus exposure and HLA in healthy donors. With 60 Vbeta and 13 Jbeta primers, the PCR was carried out. This table comes from immunoSEQ multiplex PCR, and its TCRdb copy is limited to in-frame clones, with some not included. The sample includes roughly 130,000 clones, around 70% of them seen just once. Sequenced: PBMCs. The source is an older woman in good health and CMV-seropositive.

The rearrangement links TRBV7-9 to TRBJ1-4; D ambiguous. V was shortened by 4 bases and J by 2 bases, with 11 bases between the two germline ends. Germline values: CDR1 SEHNR, CDR2 FQNEAQ (reference sequence). The CDR3 has 15 residues. This chain's CDR3 is CASSSMGGTNEKLFF. The CDR3 DNA follows: TGTGCCAGCAGCTCGATGGGAGGGACTAATGAAAAACTGTTTTTT.

This clone has at least ten counts. The chain has TRBV5-6 and TRBJ1-5; D unclear. The CDR3 length is 14 residues. Trimming pared 0 bases from V and 1 base from J, leaving 5 bases between. Germline CDR1 and CDR2: SGHDT and YYEEEE. CDR3 amino acids: CASSLGQSNQPQHF. For the CDR3, the DNA is TGTGCCAGCAGCTTGGGTCAGAGCAATCAGCCCCAGCATTTT.

This CDR3 reads CASSVNGETQYF. The CDR3 coding sequence is TGTGCCAGCAGCGTGAACGGAGAGACCCAGTACTTC. The chain employs TRBV9 and TRBJ2-5; D remains ambiguous. Per the germline V gene, CDR1 is SGDLS and CDR2 is YYNGEE. V dropped 2 bases and J dropped 4 bases, with 6 bases sitting between them. CDR3 size: 12 residues.

This clone was seen more than once but under ten times. V is TRBV7-2 and J is TRBJ1-1; 8 positions agree with TRBD1. J lost 0 bases, V lost 4 bases, and 7 bases had no gene match. Germline CDR1 and CDR2: SGHTA and FQGNSA. The CDR3 length is 16 residues. The CDR3 loop is CASSSPDRALNTEAFF. The CDR3 DNA sequence: TGTGCCAGCAGCTCACCGGACAGGGCCTTGAACACTGAAGCTTTCTTT.

The V and J genes are TRBV2 and TRBJ1-2; 9 nucleotides line up with TRBD1. From germline, CDR1 is SNHLY and CDR2 FYNNEI. The CDR3 extends over 14 amino acids. V lost 7 bases, J lost 2 bases, and 5 bases stayed unmatched. CDR3: CASITDRGNYGYTF. CDR3 sequence (DNA): TGTGCCAGCATTACGGACAGGGGCAACTATGGCTACACCTTC. The whole variable domain, remainder taken from reference TRBV2 and TRBJ1-2, is EPEVTQTPSHQVTQMGQEVILRCVPISNHLYFYWYRQILGQKVEFLVSFYNNEISEKSEIFDDQFSVERPDGSNFTLKIRSTKLEDSAMYFCASITDRGNYGYTFGSGTRLTVV.

This chain joins TRBV9 and TRBJ2-7; 16 bases line up with TRBD2. CDR1 is SGDLS, CDR2 YYNGEE, per germline. This CDR3 has 16 residues. V was pared by 3 bases and J by 4 bases, with 4 bases of the junction left unmatched. This CDR3 reads CASSEGLAGGPYEQYF. As DNA, the CDR3 is TGTGCCAGCAGCGAGGGACTAGCGGGGGGGCCGTACGAGCAGTACTTC. Looking up the rest from reference TRBV9 and TRBJ2-7 gives the full variable domain: DSGVTQTPKHLITATGQRVTLRCSPRSGDLSVYWYQQSLDQGLQFLIQYYNGEERAKGNILERFSAQQFPDLHSELNLSSLELGDSALYFCASSEGLAGGPYEQYFGPGTRLTVT.

The gene calls are TRBV10-1 and TRBJ2-3, with D uncertain. The CDR3 is 13 amino acids. Germline V gene data show CDR1 as WNHNN and CDR2 as SYGVQD (reference sequence). V was shortened by 3 bases and J by 2 bases, with 6 bases between the two germline ends. Written as DNA, the CDR3 is TGCGCCAGCAGTGAATACTTCACAGATACGCAGTATTTT. Amino acid sequence: CASSEYFTDTQYF.

The chain employs TRBV6-5 and TRBJ1-1; 10 bases fit TRBD1. Trimming took 6 bases from V and 5 from J; bases not matched to a gene: 6. Germline V gene lookup returns CDR1 MNHEY and CDR2 SVGAGI. The CDR3 loop spans 14 amino acids. The CDR3 region is CASRLGTGATEAFF. The CDR3 DNA reads as TGTGCCAGCAGGCTCGGGACAGGGGCGACTGAAGCTTTCTTT.

The chain uses TRBV11-2 and TRBJ1-2, with TRBD1 matching 8 bases. In germline, CDR1 is SGHAT, CDR2 FQNNGV. With V trimmed by 0 bases and J by 4 bases, 7 bases remained unmatched. The CDR3 runs 16 residues. In nucleotides, the CDR3 is TGTGCCAGCAGCTTAGACGGGACAGGTTGGGCCTATGGCTACACCTTC. Protein sequence: CASSLDGTGWAYGYTF.

In the case of this clone: One end of the junction varies from germline; a read error may be responsible. The chain is built from TRBV27 and TRBJ2-5, with D perhaps matching TRBD1 (6 bases). Germline assignment: CDR1 MNHEY and CDR2 SMNVEV (reference sequence). The CDR3 runs to 15 residues. In DNA, the CDR3 is TGTGCCACCAGTTCGTGGGGACATGAGGGAGAGACCCAGTACTTC. As protein: CATSSWGHEGETQYF.

The chain employs TRBV7-9 and TRBJ2-3; TRBD2 matches 7 bases. The CDR3 runs to 16 residues. Looked up from germline, CDR1 is SEHNR and CDR2 is FQNEAQ (reference sequence). J was trimmed by 6 bases and V by 5 bases; bases with no gene match: 14. The CDR3 region has the DNA TGTGCCAGCAGCCCGGGAGGTGGCAGGGATATCGATACGCAGTATTTT. Translating gives CASSPGGGRDIDTQYF.

This chain connects TRBV4-1 to TRBJ1-5; D is unresolved. V was trimmed by 0 bases and J by 3 bases, leaving 9 bases between them. Germline CDR1 and CDR2: MGHRA and YSYEKL. The CDR3 sequence is 15 residues long. The CDR3 spells CASSQENTVNQPQHF. The CDR3 bases are TGCGCCAGCAGCCAAGAAAACACCGTCAATCAGCCCCAGCATTTT.

This clone was observed a handful of times. The V and J genes are TRBV19 and TRBJ1-5, with 8 bases matching TRBD1. Germline V gene lookup returns CDR1 LNHDA and CDR2 SQIVND (reference sequence). The CDR3 length is 14 residues. The junction had 6 bases not matched to a gene; V was cut back by 4 bases and J by 7 bases. The CDR3, as DNA: TGTGCCAGTAGTAGCGGACAGGGTAGGCAGCCCCAGCATTTT. Translated, it gives CASSSGQGRQPQHF.

This clone has just one count. This sequence joins TRBV5-1 and TRBJ2-1; TRBD2 is a possible D gene (5 bases). The CDR3 extends over 16 amino acids. Germline loops: CDR1 SGHRS, CDR2 YFSETQ. Trimming stripped 4 bases from V and 2 bases from J, with 16 bases between. CDR3: CASSSGPGVTYNEQFF. DNA of the CDR3: TGCGCCAGCAGCAGCGGTCCTGGGGTGACCTACAATGAGCAGTTCTTC.

The chain is built from TRBV5-1 and TRBJ2-1, with a weak D call TRBD1 (5 bases). The V gene lost 1 base and the J gene lost 4 bases, with 9 bases spanning the gap. CDR1 and CDR2 (germline): SGHRS, YFSETQ. The CDR3 sequence is 14 residues long. CDR3 in DNA: TGCGCCAGCAGCTTGAGGGGTGGGTACAATGAGCAGTTCTTC. This gives the protein CASSLRGGYNEQFF.

This clone was recorded a few times. The gene calls are TRBV13 and TRBJ2-3; possibly TRBD2 for D (5 bases). The CDR3 has 14 amino acids. Trimming removed 2 bases from V and 4 bases from J, with 10 bases in between. CDR1 and CDR2 from the germline V gene are PRHDT and FYEKMQ (reference sequence). The CDR3, as DNA: TGTGCCAGCAGCTTAAGTGGGAGCTCAGATACGCAGTATTTT. Protein sequence: CASSLSGSSDTQYF. Drawing the rest from reference TRBV13 and TRBJ2-3, the complete variable domain is AAGVIQSPRHLIKEKRETATLKCYPIPRHDTVYWYQQGPGQDPQFLISFYEKMQSDKGSIPDRFSAQQFSDYHSELNMSSLELGDSALYFCASSLSGSSDTQYFGPGTRLTVL.

This clone came up once. In nucleotides, the CDR3 is TGTGCCAGCTCAACCCAGGGGGGGACAGGGGTTTACGAGCAGTACTTC. Protein sequence: CASSTQGGTGVYEQYF. The V call is TRBV13, the J call TRBJ2-5; the match to TRBD1 covers 10 bases. The J call may be in error: the DNA end matches TRBJ2-7 better. The CDR3 has 16 amino acids. Germline CDR1 PRHDT, CDR2 FYEKMQ (reference sequence).

This clone was seen a handful of times. The chain combines TRBV6-5 with TRBJ2-7; D is possibly TRBD2 (6 bases). The CDR3 runs 14 residues. Germline CDR1 reads MNHEY; CDR2 reads SVGAGI. The V gene lost 6 bases and the J gene lost 2 bases, with 14 bases spanning the gap. In DNA, the CDR3 is TGTGCCAGCAGGCGGGGTCGGGACGCCTACGAGCAGTACTTC. Protein sequence: CASRRGRDAYEQYF.